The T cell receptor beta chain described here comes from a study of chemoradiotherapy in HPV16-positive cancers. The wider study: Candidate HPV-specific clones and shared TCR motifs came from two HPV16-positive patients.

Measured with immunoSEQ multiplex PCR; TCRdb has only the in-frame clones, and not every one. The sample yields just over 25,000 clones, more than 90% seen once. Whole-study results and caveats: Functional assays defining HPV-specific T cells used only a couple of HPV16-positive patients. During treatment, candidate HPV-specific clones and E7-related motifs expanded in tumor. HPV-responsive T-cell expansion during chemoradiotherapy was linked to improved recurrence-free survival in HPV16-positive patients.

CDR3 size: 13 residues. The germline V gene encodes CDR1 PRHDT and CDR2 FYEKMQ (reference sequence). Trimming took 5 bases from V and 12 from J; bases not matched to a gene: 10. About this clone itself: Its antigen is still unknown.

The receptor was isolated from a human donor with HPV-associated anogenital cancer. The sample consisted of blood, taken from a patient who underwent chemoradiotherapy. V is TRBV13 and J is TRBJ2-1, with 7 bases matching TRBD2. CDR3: CASSQARLAGQFF. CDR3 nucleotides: TGTGCCAGCAGCCAGGCCCGACTAGCCGGGCAGTTCTTC.